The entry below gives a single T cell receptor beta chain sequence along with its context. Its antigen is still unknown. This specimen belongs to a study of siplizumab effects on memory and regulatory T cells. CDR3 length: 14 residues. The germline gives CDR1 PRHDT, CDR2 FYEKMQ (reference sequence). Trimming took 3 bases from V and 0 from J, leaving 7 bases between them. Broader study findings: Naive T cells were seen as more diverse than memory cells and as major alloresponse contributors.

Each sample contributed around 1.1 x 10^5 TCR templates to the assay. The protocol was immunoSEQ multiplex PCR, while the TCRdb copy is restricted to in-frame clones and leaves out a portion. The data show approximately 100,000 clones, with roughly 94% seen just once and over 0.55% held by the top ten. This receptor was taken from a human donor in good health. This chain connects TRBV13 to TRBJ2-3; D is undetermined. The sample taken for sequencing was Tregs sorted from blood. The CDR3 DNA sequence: TGTGCCAGCAGCTTCCTCATAAGCACAGATACGCAGTATTTT. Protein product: CASSFLISTDTQYF.